Listed here is a single T cell receptor beta chain. Because the CDR3's place on the DNA is in doubt, the DNA is left out and the CDR3 is given as listed by TCRdb. The data stem from a study of blood T cell repertoires in COVID-19. As for the study in general: From T cells, B-cell-depleted T cells, or PBMCs came the material, which was cDNA or gDNA.

Participants came from under 30 US areas, aged about 18 to 95 years. In assigning cohorts, the study relied on participant-reported clinical history. Germline values: CDR1 GTSNPN, CDR2 SVGIG (reference sequence). The CDR3 extends over 13 residues, inclusive of both ends. The data were produced by immunoSEQ multiplex PCR, yet TCRdb's version contains in-frame clones alone and is incomplete. The sample lists 250,000 to 300,000 clones, approximately 88% occurring once. The sequencing sample was made of PBMCs or T cells enriched from blood (not recorded which). The receptor's source is a woman under 40 who had recovered from COVID-19. The chain is built from TRBV30 and TRBJ2-3; the D segment call TRBD2 is taken from the table without a DNA check. CDR3 protein: CAWASGTPGKEYF.